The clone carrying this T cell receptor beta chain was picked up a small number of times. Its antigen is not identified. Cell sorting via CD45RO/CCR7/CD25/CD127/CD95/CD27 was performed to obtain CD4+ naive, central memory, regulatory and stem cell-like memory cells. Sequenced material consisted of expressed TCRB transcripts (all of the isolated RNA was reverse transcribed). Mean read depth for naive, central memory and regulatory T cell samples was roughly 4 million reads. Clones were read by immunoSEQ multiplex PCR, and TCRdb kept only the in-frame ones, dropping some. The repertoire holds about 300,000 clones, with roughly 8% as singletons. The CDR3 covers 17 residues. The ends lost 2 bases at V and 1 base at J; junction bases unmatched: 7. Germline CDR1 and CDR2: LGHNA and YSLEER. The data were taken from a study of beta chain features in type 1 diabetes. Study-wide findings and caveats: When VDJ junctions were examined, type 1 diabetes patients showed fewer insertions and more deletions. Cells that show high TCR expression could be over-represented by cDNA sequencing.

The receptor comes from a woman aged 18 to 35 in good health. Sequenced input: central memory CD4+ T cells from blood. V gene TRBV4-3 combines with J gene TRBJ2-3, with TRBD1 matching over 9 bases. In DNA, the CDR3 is TGCGCCAGCAGCCAACTAAATACAGGGGGCGGCACAGATACGCAGTATTTT. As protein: CASSQLNTGGGTDTQYF.